Listed below are T cell receptor beta chains from one sample, sequenced in a study of neurological immune-mediated disorders. TCRdb independently ran MiXCR on the 5' RACE reads; one entry per CDR3 protein. The table shows 50,000 or so distinct CDR3 sequences, with approximately 10% occurring only once. Material for sequencing was PBMCs. These receptors originate from a man between 60 and 75 years old in good health. Both conserved end residues are part of each CDR3. A D gene is named only where the DNA matches it firmly.

J | length | V | D | CDR3
TRBJ2-3 | 16 | TRBV15 | NA | CATSRDGPRFTDTQYF
TRBJ2-7 | 15 | TRBV6-5 | NA | CASSYSRRSSYEQYF
TRBJ2-5 | 13 | TRBV12-3/TRBV12-4 | TRBD2 | CASSVGTKETQYF
TRBJ2-1 | 17 | TRBV5-6 | NA | CASSPLPDSSHRNEQFF
TRBJ2-2 | 15 | TRBV5-1 | TRBD1 | CASSPGTAITGELFF
TRBJ1-2 | 15 | TRBV6-6 | TRBD1 | CASSYSGDREGGYTF
TRBJ2-1 | 15 | TRBV7-8 | TRBD1 | CASSPRTGMGVEQFF
TRBJ2-7 | 14 | TRBV20-1 | NA | CSGWPASGLYEQYF
TRBJ2-7 | 13 | TRBV5-6 | NA | CASTSFGDDEQYF
TRBJ1-2 | 17 | TRBV9 | NA | CASSVAVAGDFNYGYTF
TRBJ2-3 | 13 | TRBV20-1 | NA | CSAGTLHTDTQYF
TRBJ1-2 | 12 | TRBV20-1 | TRBD1 | CSARGTGGGYTF
TRBJ2-6 | 12 | TRBV20-1 | NA | CSAGAGTNVLTF
TRBJ2-7 | 14 | TRBV4-3 | NA | CASSQDPGDHEQYF
TRBJ2-7 | 13 | TRBV7-9 | TRBD1 | CASSLTGGYEQYF
TRBJ2-5 | 14 | TRBV7-2 | TRBD2 | CASSLGGARETQYF
TRBJ1-2 | 16 | TRBV7-2 | NA | CASSLRSGALNYGYTF
TRBJ2-7 | 13 | TRBV7-9 | NA | CASTPRGRYEQYF
TRBJ2-3 | 14 | TRBV6-5 | NA | CASSYLSAADTQYF
TRBJ1-4 | 13 | TRBV7-9 | NA | CASSQQGDEKLFF
TRBJ1-2 | 13 | TRBV5-1 | NA | CASSPDSRYGYTF
TRBJ2-4 | 14 | TRBV20-1 | TRBD2 | CSAPGGATKNIQYF
TRBJ2-3 | 14 | TRBV6-5 | NA | CASSYLQGTDTQYF
TRBJ1-1 | 15 | TRBV7-2 | NA | CASFPRGGSQTEAFF
TRBJ2-7 | 14 | TRBV4-1 | NA | CASSRQESDYEQYF
TRBJ1-2 | 14 | TRBV6-5 | NA | CASSYKETNYGYTF
TRBJ2-7 | 13 | TRBV29-1 | TRBD2 | CSVWTSGGKEQYF
TRBJ2-7 | 15 | TRBV12-3/TRBV12-4 | TRBD1 | CASSVLQGANYEQYF
TRBJ1-2 | 13 | TRBV29-1 | NA | CSAQSGVGDGYTF
TRBJ1-1 | 15 | TRBV20-1 | NA | CSARTTGRFFTEAFF
TRBJ1-2 | 12 | TRBV25-1 | NA | CASSEAGHGYTF
TRBJ2-7 | 12 | TRBV5-6 | NA | CASRLWEGEQYF
TRBJ2-7 | 15 | TRBV10-3 | TRBD2 | CAISGVGLAGGEQYF
TRBJ2-5 | 15 | TRBV20-1 | TRBD1 | CSASSGTGVVETQYF
TRBJ1-1 | 15 | TRBV7-2 | NA | CASSLSSGRNTEAFF
TRBJ2-1 | 14 | TRBV5-1 | NA | CASMAGSSYNEQFF
TRBJ1-2 | 16 | TRBV20-1 | NA | CSARRMDRTTNYGYTF
TRBJ1-3 | 17 | TRBV7-2 | TRBD1 | CASSPRPPGQGRDTIYF
TRBJ2-1 | 12 | TRBV20-1 | NA | CSATLDYNEQFF
TRBJ2-7 | 16 | TRBV15 | TRBD1 | CATSSFRTGGSYEQYF
TRBJ1-2 | 14 | TRBV2 | NA | CASSAGGQKGGYTF
TRBJ2-1 | 14 | TRBV5-1 | NA | CASTGTVSYNEQFF
TRBJ1-5 | 15 | TRBV20-1 | NA | CSARPATGWDQPQHF
TRBJ2-5 | 13 | TRBV6-4 | NA | CASSSSPQETQYF
TRBJ1-3 | 16 | TRBV6-6 | TRBD1 | CASSYTSGTGGDTIYF
TRBJ2-3 | 15 | TRBV20-1 | TRBD2 | CSTIGGTSSTDTQYF
TRBJ1-1 | 14 | TRBV5-1 | NA | CASSLRGGSTEAFF
TRBJ2-4 | 14 | TRBV9 | NA | CATSPGVVKNIRYF
TRBJ2-7 | 14 | TRBV9 | TRBD1 | CASSVDRTGGEQYF
TRBJ1-2 | 15 | TRBV7-2 | NA | CARSSDPGGRYGYTF
TRBJ2-3 | 16 | TRBV9 | TRBD1 | CASSVRDRGHPDTQYF
TRBJ1-5 | 13 | TRBV2 | NA | CASNRVRIEPQHF
TRBJ2-3 | 17 | TRBV11-2 | NA | CASSLSLAGTSTDTQYF
TRBJ2-1 | 18 | TRBV14 | TRBD2 | CASSQKTLAGGYGSEQFF
TRBJ1-6 | 15 | TRBV11-2 | TRBD1 | CASSSGTGNRSPLHF
TRBJ1-1 | 20 | TRBV6-5 | NA | CASSYLRDTYTEVGDTEAFF
TRBJ2-3 | 16 | TRBV7-2 | NA | CASSPPTGVLTDTQYF
TRBJ2-2 | 13 | TRBV7-2 | NA | CASTAVNTGELFF
TRBJ2-3 | 17 | TRBV5-6 | TRBD2 | CASSLGTSGGVTDTQYF
TRBJ2-5 | 11 | TRBV5-1 | NA | CASSLSETQYF